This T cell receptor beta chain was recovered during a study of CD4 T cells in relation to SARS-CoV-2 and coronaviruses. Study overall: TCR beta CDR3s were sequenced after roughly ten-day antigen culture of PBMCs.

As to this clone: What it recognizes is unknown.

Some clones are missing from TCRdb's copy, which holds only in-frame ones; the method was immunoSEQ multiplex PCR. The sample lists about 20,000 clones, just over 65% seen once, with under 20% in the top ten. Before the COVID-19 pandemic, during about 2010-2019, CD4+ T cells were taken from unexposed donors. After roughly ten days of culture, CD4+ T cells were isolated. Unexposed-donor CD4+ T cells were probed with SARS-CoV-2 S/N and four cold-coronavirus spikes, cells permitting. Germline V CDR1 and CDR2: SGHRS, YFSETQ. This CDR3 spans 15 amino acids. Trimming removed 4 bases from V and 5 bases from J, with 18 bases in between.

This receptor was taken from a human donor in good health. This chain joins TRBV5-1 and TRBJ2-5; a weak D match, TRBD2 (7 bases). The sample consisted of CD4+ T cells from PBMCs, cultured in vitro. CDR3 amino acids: CASSLLGGPRETQYF. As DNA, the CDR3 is TGCGCCAGCAGCCTCTTGGGGGGGCCCAGGGAGACCCAGTACTTC.